Listed below are T cell receptor beta chains from one sample, sequenced in a study of T cell repertoires and HLA-DP antigens. Sequenced by immunoSEQ multiplex PCR; TCRdb stores in-frame clones only, minus some. The data hold 75,000 to 90,000 clones, with approximately 86% observed a single time. Antigens of these TCRs are unknown. The sequenced material came from CD4+ T cells from PBMCs. The source is a man aged 45-60 years in good health and CMV-seronegative. Each CDR3 is given with its conserved first and last residue. A D gene is named only where the DNA matches it firmly. A clone size is listed for some rows: how often the clone was seen (once, few, many), or a class if it is expanded.

TRBV6-1	-	-	TRBJ2-3	CASSRREPDTQYF	TGTGCCAGCAGTCGCAGGGAGCCAGATACGCAGTATTTT
TRBV19	-	-	TRBJ1-2	CASSVDMSGIYGYTF	TGTGCCAGTAGTGTCGATATGTCGGGGATTTATGGCTACACCTTC
TRBV7-2	TRBD1	-	TRBJ1-2	CASSPTRRQGGYGYTF	TGTGCCAGCAGCCCAACCCGGAGACAGGGAGGCTATGGCTACACCTTC
TRBV7-9	-	-	TRBJ2-7	CASSLGAPYEQYF	TGTGCCAGCAGCCTCGGGGCACCCTACGAGCAGTACTTC
TRBV30	-	few	TRBJ1-4	CAWRTQGINEKLFF	TGTGCCTGGAGGACACAGGGCATTAATGAAAAACTGTTTTTT
TRBV7-2	-	-	TRBJ2-5	CASSFYSGTQETQYF	TGTGCCAGCAGCTTTTATAGCGGTACTCAAGAGACCCAGTACTTC
TRBV18	-	-	TRBJ1-4	CASSPERSNEKLFF	TGTGCCAGCTCACCAGAAAGATCTAATGAAAAACTGTTTTTT
TRBV5-4	TRBD2	-	TRBJ2-1	CASSLATSGSYNEQFF	TGTGCCAGCAGCTTGGCGACTAGCGGCAGTTACAATGAGCAGTTCTTC
TRBV30	-	-	TRBJ1-1	CAWSVGWRDTEAFF	TGTGCCTGGAGTGTAGGGTGGAGGGACACTGAAGCTTTCTTT
TRBV25-1	-	-	TRBJ2-3	CASSEPQKTDTQYF	TGTGCCAGCAGTGAACCCCAAAAAACAGATACGCAGTATTTT
TRBV7-4	TRBD1	few	TRBJ1-2	CASSPWDRGPVAYGYTF	TGTGCCAGCAGCCCATGGGACAGGGGGCCAGTGGCCTATGGCTACACCTTC
TRBV6-5	-	-	TRBJ1-2	CASSYSDSAGTF	TGTGCCAGCAGTTACTCAGACAGCGCGGGCACCTTC
TRBV7-9	TRBD2	-	TRBJ2-1	CASSSRGSGNEQFF	TGTGCCAGCAGCTCCCGGGGTAGCGGGAATGAGCAGTTCTTC
TRBV2	-	-	TRBJ1-2	CANNKGGENYGYTF	TGTGCCAACAATAAGGGCGGAGAAAACTATGGCTACACCTTC
TRBV6-5	TRBD1	-	TRBJ2-7	CASTRDSKAYEQYF	TGTGCCAGCACCAGGGACAGTAAAGCCTACGAGCAGTACTTC
TRBV6-7	-	-	TRBJ1-2	CATRSQGFYGYTF	TGTGCCACCCGATCTCAGGGATTCTATGGCTACACCTTC
TRBV19	-	-	TRBJ1-5	CASSIFRGNGNQPQHF	TGTGCCAGTAGTATCTTCAGGGGCAATGGCAATCAGCCCCAGCATTTT
TRBV28	TRBD2	-	TRBJ2-1	CASSTLVTSATSTNYNEQFF	TGTGCCAGCAGCACACTCGTTACTAGCGCAACATCTACTAACTACAATGAGCAGTTCTTC
TRBV9	-	-	TRBJ2-6	CASSPQPNSGANVLTF	TGTGCCAGCAGCCCCCAACCGAACTCTGGGGCCAACGTCCTGACTTTC
TRBV7-9	TRBD2	once	TRBJ2-4	CASSLVLGLGKNIQYF	TGTGCCAGCAGCTTAGTGTTGGGACTAGGCAAAAACATTCAGTACTTC
TRBV5-8	-	once	TRBJ2-1	CASSLWSGSVGEQFF	TGTGCCAGCAGCTTGTGGTCAGGGTCGGTAGGTGAGCAGTTCTTC
TRBV2	TRBD1	medium-sized	TRBJ2-4	CASTGDRGSKNIQYF	TGTGCCAGCACCGGCGACAGGGGCAGCAAAAACATTCAGTACTTC
TRBV6-5	-	-	TRBJ2-7	CASWEYSYEQYF	TGTGCCAGCTGGGAGTACTCCTACGAGCAGTACTTC
TRBV4-3	-	-	TRBJ2-5	CASSKSIQETQYF	TGCGCCAGCAGCAAGTCCATACAAGAGACCCAGTACTTC
TRBV6-5	-	-	TRBJ2-3	CASTKPGLRGDTQYF	TGTGCCAGCACGAAACCGGGCCTTAGAGGAGATACGCAGTATTTT
TRBV9	-	-	TRBJ2-7	CASSVTGAYLDEQYF	TGTGCCAGCAGCGTCACGGGGGCGTACCTAGACGAGCAGTACTTC
TRBV5-1	-	-	TRBJ2-3	CASSSSGANTQYF	TGCGCCAGCAGCTCCTCAGGGGCTAATACGCAGTATTTT
TRBV30	-	-	TRBJ2-3	CAWGLGGAARDTQYF	TGTGCCTGGGGTTTGGGGGGGGCCGCCCGAGATACGCAGTATTTT
TRBV12-2	-	-	TRBJ2-1	CASRPRQGPGNEQFF	TGTGCAAGTCGGCCCAGACAGGGCCCGGGCAATGAGCAGTTCTTC
TRBV21-1	-	-	TRBJ1-1	CASSGICGGGRTEAFF	TGTGCCAGCAGCGGAATTTGCGGAGGGGGCAGGACTGAAGCTTTCTTT
TRBV5-4	-	-	TRBJ2-2	CASSMRAGGLRANTGELFF	TGTGCCAGCAGCATGAGGGCCGGGGGGCTCCGAGCGAACACCGGGGAGCTGTTTTTT
TRBV5-4	-	once	TRBJ1-2	CASSLPGDNYGYTF	TGTGCCAGCAGCTTACCAGGGGATAACTATGGCTACACCTTC
TRBV5-5	-	-	TRBJ2-7	CASSLEWETTYEQYF	TGTGCCAGCAGCTTGGAGTGGGAGACCACCTACGAGCAGTACTTC
TRBV27	-	-	TRBJ1-5	CARYRDVDQPQHF	TGTGCCAGATACCGGGACGTGGATCAGCCCCAGCATTTT
TRBV5-1	TRBD1	-	TRBJ2-6	CASSLAEGGGSGANVLTF	TGCGCCAGCAGCTTGGCGGAAGGGGGCGGATCTGGGGCCAACGTCCTGACTTTC
TRBV7-9	TRBD1	medium-sized	TRBJ1-2	CASSLDRGVYGYTF	TGTGCCAGCAGCTTGGACAGGGGAGTCTATGGCTACACCTTC
TRBV28	-	-	TRBJ1-5	CASAGSNQPQHF	TGTGCCAGTGCGGGTTCTAATCAGCCCCAGCATTTT